This T cell receptor (beta chain) was captured by sequencing in a study of T cell responses to AZD1222 COVID-19 vaccine. Overall study: Second-dose intervals of approximately 4 or approximately 12 weeks were pooled. General observations from the study: Without day 14 samples, only post-peak T cell repertoires were studied. Most donors were white British, females outnumbered males, and clonal diversity was possibly underestimated. Spike-specific TCR breadth and depth rose after two AZD1222 doses.

Sequencing was performed with immunoSEQ multiplex PCR; in TCRdb, only in-frame clones are kept and a portion is missing. The table records approximately 70,000 clones, approximately 85% of them present only once. Regarding this clone: Its antigen remains unknown.

The V gene end was trimmed by 3 bases and the J gene end by 5 bases; junction bases not matched to a gene: 6. Looked up from germline, CDR1 is SGHKS and CDR2 is YYEKEE (reference sequence). The CDR3 covers 14 residues. Specimen: peripheral blood, collected on day 0 of AZD1222 vaccination. The TCR originated in an adult in good health. This rearrangement joins TRBV5-5 to TRBJ2-7, with TRBD1 matching 9 bases. The CDR3 region has the DNA TGTGCCAGCAGCTCGGGGACAGGGATGGACGAGCAGTACTTC. Translating it yields CASSSGTGMDEQYF.